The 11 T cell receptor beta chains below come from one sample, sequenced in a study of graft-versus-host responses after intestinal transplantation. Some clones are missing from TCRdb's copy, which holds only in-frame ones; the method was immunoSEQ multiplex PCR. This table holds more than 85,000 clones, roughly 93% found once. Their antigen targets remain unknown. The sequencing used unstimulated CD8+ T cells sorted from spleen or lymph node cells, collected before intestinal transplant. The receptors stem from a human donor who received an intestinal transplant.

The CDR3, as DNA: TGTGCCAGCAGTTTACGTCCACCTTCCTACGAGCAGTACTTC. This translates into CASSLRPPSYEQYF. V usage is TRBV28 and J usage is TRBJ2-7; the D is unclear. CDR3 length: 14 residues. V dropped 2 bases and J dropped 1 base, with 9 bases sitting between them. The V gene's germline CDR1 is MDHEN and CDR2 SYDVKM.

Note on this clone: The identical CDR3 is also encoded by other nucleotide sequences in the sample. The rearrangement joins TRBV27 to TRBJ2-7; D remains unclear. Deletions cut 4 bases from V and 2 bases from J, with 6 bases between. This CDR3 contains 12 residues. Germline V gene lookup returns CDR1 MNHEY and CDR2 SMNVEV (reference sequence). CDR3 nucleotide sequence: TGTGCCAGCAGTTCGACCCCCTACGAGCAGTACTTC. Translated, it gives CASSSTPYEQYF.

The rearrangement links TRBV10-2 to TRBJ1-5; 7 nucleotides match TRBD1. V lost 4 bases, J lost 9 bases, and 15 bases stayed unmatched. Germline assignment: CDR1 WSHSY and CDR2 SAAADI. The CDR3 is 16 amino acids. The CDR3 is CASSVDRPGRIRPQHF. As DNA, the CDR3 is TGCGCCAGCAGTGTGGACAGGCCCGGGAGGATCAGGCCCCAGCATTTT.

DNA for the CDR3: TGTGCCAGCAGCGTGTCTCTTAGCGGGTTATACAATGAGCAGTTCTTC. It is translated as CASSVSLSGLYNEQFF. The chain recombines TRBV9 with TRBJ2-1; 7 nucleotides match TRBD2. CDR3 length: 16 residues. Trimming cost V 2 bases and J 4 bases; bases outside gene matches: 9. Germline CDR1 SGDLS, CDR2 YYNGEE.

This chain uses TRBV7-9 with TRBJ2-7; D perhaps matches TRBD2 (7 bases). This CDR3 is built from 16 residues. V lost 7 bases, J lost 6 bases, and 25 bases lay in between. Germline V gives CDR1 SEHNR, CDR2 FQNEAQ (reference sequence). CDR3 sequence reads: CASTLPTGGPASEQYF. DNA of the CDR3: TGTGCCAGCACCCTCCCAACCGGGGGGCCTGCTAGCGAGCAGTACTTC.

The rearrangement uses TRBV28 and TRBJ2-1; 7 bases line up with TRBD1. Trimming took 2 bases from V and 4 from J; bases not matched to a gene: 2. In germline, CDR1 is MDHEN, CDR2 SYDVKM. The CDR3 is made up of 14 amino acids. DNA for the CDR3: TGTGCCAGCAGTTTAAGGGACAGTTACAATGAGCAGTTCTTC. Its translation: CASSLRDSYNEQFF. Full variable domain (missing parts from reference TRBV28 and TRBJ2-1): DVKVTQSSRYLVKRTGEKVFLECVQDMDHENMFWYRQDPGLGLRLIYFSYDVKMKEKGDIPEGYSVSREKKERFSLILESASTNQTSMYLCASSLRDSYNEQFFGPGTRLTVL.

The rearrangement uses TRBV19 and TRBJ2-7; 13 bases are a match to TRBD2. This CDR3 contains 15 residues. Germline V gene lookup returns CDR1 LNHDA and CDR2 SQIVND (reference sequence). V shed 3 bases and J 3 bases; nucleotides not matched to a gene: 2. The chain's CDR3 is CASSIGTSGNYEQYF. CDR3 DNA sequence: TGTGCCAGTAGTATCGGGACTAGCGGGAACTACGAGCAGTACTTC.

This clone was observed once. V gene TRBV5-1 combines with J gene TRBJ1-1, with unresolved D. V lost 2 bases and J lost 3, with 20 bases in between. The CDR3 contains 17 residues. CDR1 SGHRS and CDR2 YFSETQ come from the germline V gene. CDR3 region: CASSFDKLLGRDTEAFF. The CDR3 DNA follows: TGCGCCAGCAGCTTTGACAAATTGTTGGGGAGAGACACTGAAGCTTTCTTT.

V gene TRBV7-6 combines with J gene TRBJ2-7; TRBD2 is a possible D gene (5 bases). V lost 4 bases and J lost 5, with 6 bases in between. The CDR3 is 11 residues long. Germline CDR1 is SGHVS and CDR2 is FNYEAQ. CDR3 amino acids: CASSSGDEQYF. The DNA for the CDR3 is TGTGCCAGCAGCTCCGGGGACGAGCAGTACTTC.

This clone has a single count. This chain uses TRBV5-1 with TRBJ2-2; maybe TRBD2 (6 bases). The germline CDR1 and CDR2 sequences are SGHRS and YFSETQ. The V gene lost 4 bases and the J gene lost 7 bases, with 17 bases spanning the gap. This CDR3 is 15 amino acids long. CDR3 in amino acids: CASSHRDSASGELFF. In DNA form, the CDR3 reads TGCGCCAGCAGCCACCGGGACTCAGCGAGCGGGGAGCTGTTTTTT.

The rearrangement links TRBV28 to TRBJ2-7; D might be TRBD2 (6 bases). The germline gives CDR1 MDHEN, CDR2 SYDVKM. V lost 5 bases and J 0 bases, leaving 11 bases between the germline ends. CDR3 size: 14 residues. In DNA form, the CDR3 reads TGTGCCAGCAGTCCTCGGGAGCTCTCCTACGAGCAGTACTTC. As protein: CASSPRELSYEQYF.